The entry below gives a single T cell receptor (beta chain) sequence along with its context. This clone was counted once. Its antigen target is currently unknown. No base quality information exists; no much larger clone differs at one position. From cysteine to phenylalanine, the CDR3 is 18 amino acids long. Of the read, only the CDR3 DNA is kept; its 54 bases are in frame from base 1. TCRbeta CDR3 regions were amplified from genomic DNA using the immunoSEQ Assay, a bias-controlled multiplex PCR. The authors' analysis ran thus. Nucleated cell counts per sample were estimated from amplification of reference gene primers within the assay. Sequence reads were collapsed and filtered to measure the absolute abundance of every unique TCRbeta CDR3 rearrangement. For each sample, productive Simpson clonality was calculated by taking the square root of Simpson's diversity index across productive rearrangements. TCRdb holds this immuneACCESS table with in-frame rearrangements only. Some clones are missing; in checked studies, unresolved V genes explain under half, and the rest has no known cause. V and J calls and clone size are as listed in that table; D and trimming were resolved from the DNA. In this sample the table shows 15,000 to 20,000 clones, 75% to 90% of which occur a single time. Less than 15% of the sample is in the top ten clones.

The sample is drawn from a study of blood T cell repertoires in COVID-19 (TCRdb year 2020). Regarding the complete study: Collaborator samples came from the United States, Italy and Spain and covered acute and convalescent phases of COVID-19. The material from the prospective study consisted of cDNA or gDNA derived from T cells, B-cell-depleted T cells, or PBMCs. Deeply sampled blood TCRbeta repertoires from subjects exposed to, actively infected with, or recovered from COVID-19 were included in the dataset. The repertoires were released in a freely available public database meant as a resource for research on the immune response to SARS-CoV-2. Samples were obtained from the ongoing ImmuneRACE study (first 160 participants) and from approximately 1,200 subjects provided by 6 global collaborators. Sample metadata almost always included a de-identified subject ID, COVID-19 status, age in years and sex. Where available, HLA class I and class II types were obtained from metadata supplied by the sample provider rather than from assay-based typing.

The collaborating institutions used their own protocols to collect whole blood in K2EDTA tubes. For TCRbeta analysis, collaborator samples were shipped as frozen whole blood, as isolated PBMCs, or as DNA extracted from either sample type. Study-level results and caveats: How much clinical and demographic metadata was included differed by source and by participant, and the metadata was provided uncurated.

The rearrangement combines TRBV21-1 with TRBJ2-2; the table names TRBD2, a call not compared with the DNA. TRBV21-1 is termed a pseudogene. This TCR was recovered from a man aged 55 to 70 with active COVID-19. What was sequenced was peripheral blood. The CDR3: CASSGQQGLAGYTGELFF. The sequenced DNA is TGTGCCAGCAGCGGGCAACAGGGACTAGCGGGATACACCGGGGAGCTGTTTTTT.